This passage covers 22 T cell receptor beta chains from one sample sequenced in a study of T cells in Graves' hyperthyroidism and ophthalmopathy (dated by TCRdb to between 2019 and 2020). The library relied on multiplex PCR. Reads for this sample came from an Illumina HiSeq 2000. TCR beta CDR3 regions were amplified from RNA transcripts. The first round of RT-PCR for the TCR CDR3 was performed with the HTBI primer set and the Qiagen OneStep RT-PCR kit. Using fastp at Q25 and MiXCR, TCRdb reprocessed the public reads and kept productive beta chains. All rows with the same CDR3 protein become a single entry with the most common DNA and genes. The sample has about 600,000 distinct CDR3 sequences on record, roughly 15% of them singletons. The ten biggest clones cover less than 3.5% of the sample. The specimen sequenced was blood. These receptors all stem from a middle-aged woman with Graves' ophthalmopathy.

This clonotype turned up a few times. The chain combines TRBV28 with TRBJ1-1; 7 bases agree with TRBD1. The germline CDR1 and CDR2 sequences are MDHEN and SYDVKM. This CDR3 is built from 13 residues. The ends lost 5 bases at V and 7 bases at J; junction bases unmatched: 7. The CDR3 DNA follows: TGTGCCAGCAGTGGAGGGGGCCACTATGAAGCTTTCTTT. Protein sequence: CASSGGGHYEAFF.

The rearrangement links TRBV28 to TRBJ1-2; no clear D gene. Trimming shortened V by 1 base and J by 4 bases, and 4 bases separated the two germline ends. Germline lookup yields CDR1 MDHEN and CDR2 SYDVKM. The CDR3 covers 12 residues. CDR3 protein: CASSLSIYGYTF. CDR3 bases: TGTGCCAGCAGTTTATCAATCTATGGCTACACCTTC.

This clonotype occurred many times. CDR3 residues: CASSIYAYEQYF. CDR3 sequence (DNA): TGTGCCAGCAGTATTTACGCCTACGAGCAGTACTTC. The gene calls are TRBV28 and TRBJ2-7; no clear D. V was cut by 5 bases and J by 2 bases, with 7 bases left in between. This CDR3 is 12 amino acids long. From germline, CDR1 is MDHEN and CDR2 SYDVKM.

V is TRBV6-1 and J is TRBJ2-3; D might be TRBD2 (5 bases). V lost 10 bases and J 2 bases, leaving 13 bases between the germline ends. There are 13 residues in the CDR3. CDR1 is MNHNS, CDR2 SASEGT, per germline. The CDR3 DNA reads as TGTGCCAACCCGACTAACTCCACAGATACGCAGTATTTT. Protein product: CANPTNSTDTQYF.

J is TRBJ1-1 and V is TRBV20-1, with 7 bases matching TRBD1. CDR3 length: 14 residues. Germline V gene sequence: CDR1 DFQATT, CDR2 SNEGSKA (reference sequence). V lost 5 bases, J lost 4 bases, and 10 bases stayed unmatched. In nucleotides, the CDR3 is TGCAGTGCTCTCAACAGGGGTCGGGGCACTGAAGCTTTCTTT. Its translation: CSALNRGRGTEAFF.

This clonotype has ten or more counts. The chain uses TRBV5-1 and TRBJ2-1; 8 nucleotides line up with TRBD2. V shed 4 bases, J shed 0 bases, and the junction held 9 bases outside the gene matches. This CDR3 is 17 amino acids long. Germline lookup yields CDR1 SGHRS and CDR2 YFSETQ. The CDR3 loop is CASSKHERGSSYNEQFF. CDR3 nucleotides: TGCGCCAGCAGCAAACATGAGCGGGGGAGCTCCTACAATGAGCAGTTCTTC.

The V gene is TRBV5-1, the J gene TRBJ2-5; TRBD2 is a possible D gene (7 bases). The CDR3 is made up of 16 amino acids. V was pared by 3 bases and J by 4 bases, with 19 bases between. CDR1 is SGHRS and CDR2 is YFSETQ in the germline V gene. The CDR3 DNA reads as TGCGCCAGCAGCTCCGGTCGGGGGGCACGGATAGAGACCCAGTACTTC. Its translation is CASSSGRGARIETQYF.

Regarding this clonotype: Being one base from a much bigger clone, this may be a read error. The gene calls are TRBV6-1 and TRBJ2-7; D is unresolved. Trimming took 6 bases from V and 2 from J, leaving 8 bases between them. The CDR3 length is 12 residues. Germline V gene lookup returns CDR1 MNHNS and CDR2 SASEGT. CDR3 amino acids: CASSIQTYEQYF. The CDR3 region has the DNA TGTGCCAGCAGCATCCAGACCTACGAGCAGTACTTC.

This clonotype was counted between two and nine times. A much larger clone lies one base from this, so it may be a read error. The chain employs TRBV2 and TRBJ2-7; D is unclear. Germline lookup yields CDR1 SNHLY and CDR2 FYNNEI. The CDR3 has 14 residues. CDR3 protein: CVSSEWDSSYEQYF. The CDR3 coding sequence is TGTGTCAGCAGTGAATGGGATAGCTCCTACGAGCAGTACTTC.

In this sample, this clonotype turned up many times. The V gene is TRBV6-5, the J gene TRBJ1-3; TRBD1 is a possible D gene (6 bases). V was clipped by 0 bases and J by 1 base, with 7 bases between them. Germline V gene sequence: CDR1 MNHEY, CDR2 SVGAGI. The CDR3 has 15 amino acids. The CDR3 loop reads CASSYSDRSGNTIYF. The CDR3 nucleotides read TGTGCCAGCAGTTACTCCGACAGGTCTGGAAACACCATATATTTT.

V and J are TRBV6-2 or TRBV6-3 and TRBJ2-7, with D tentatively TRBD1 (6 bases). The germline V and J ends were trimmed by 0 bases and 3 bases, with 15 bases remaining between them. The CDR3 has 16 amino acids. The V gene's germline CDR1 is MNHEY and CDR2 SVGEGT. In nucleotides, the CDR3 is TGTGCCAGCAGTTACTCTTGGACAGACCTAGTCTACGAGCAGTACTTC. Protein sequence: CASSYSWTDLVYEQYF.

This clonotype came up once. The rearrangement joins TRBV5-4 to TRBJ2-2, with D perhaps given as TRBD1 or TRBD2 (5 bases each). V lost 0 bases to trimming and J lost 13 bases, with 19 bases between them. Germline V CDR1 and CDR2: SGHNT, YYREEE (reference sequence). This CDR3 comprises 15 residues. CDR3 sequence reads: CASSLEGTKRSGLFF. CDR3 coding DNA: TGTGCCAGCAGCTTGGAAGGGACCAAAAGATCAGGGCTGTTTTTT. The full variable domain, with the rest looked up from reference TRBV5-4 and TRBJ2-2, is ETGVTQSPTHLIKTRGQQVTLRCSSQSGHNTVSWYQQALGQGPQFIFQYYREEENGRGNFPPRFSGLQFPNYSSELNVNALELDDSALYLCASSLEGTKRSGLFFGEGSRLTVL.

Ten or more counts support this clonotype. The rearrangement joins TRBV5-1 to TRBJ2-3; D is unresolved. V was trimmed by 4 bases and J by 5 bases, leaving 17 bases between them. The CDR3 loop spans 15 amino acids. Germline V gene data show CDR1 as SGHRS and CDR2 as YFSETQ. The CDR3 DNA reads TGCGCCAGCAGCAAAACGATCCTAGGTGAAGATACGCAGTATTTT. It yields the protein CASSKTILGEDTQYF.

This clonotype was observed many times. J is TRBJ2-3 and V is TRBV2; no definite D call. Trimming shortened V by 4 bases and J by 4 bases, and 12 bases separated the two germline ends. The CDR3 loop spans 14 amino acids. The germline CDR1 and CDR2 sequences are SNHLY and FYNNEI. CDR3 sequence: CASSARLRADTQYF. The CDR3 DNA reads as TGTGCCAGCAGTGCTAGATTACGCGCAGATACGCAGTATTTT.

This clonotype was seen a handful of times. The rearrangement joins TRBV9 to TRBJ1-3, with D perhaps TRBD1 (6 bases). V lost 0 bases and J 0 bases, leaving 10 bases between the germline ends. The germline gives CDR1 SGDLS, CDR2 YYNGEE. The CDR3 extends over 16 amino acids. CDR3 loop: CASSVGGALSGNTIYF. The CDR3 DNA reads as TGTGCCAGCAGCGTAGGGGGGGCCCTCTCTGGAAACACCATATATTTT.

This clonotype was counted between two and nine times. The gene calls are TRBV30 and TRBJ1-1, with D perhaps TRBD1 (6 bases). Germline lookup yields CDR1 GTSNPN and CDR2 SVGIG (reference sequence). CDR3 length equals 13 residues. V was clipped by 2 bases and J by 7 bases, with 14 bases between them. CDR3 nucleotides: TGTGCCTGGAGTACACAGGGCTTTAATGAAGCTTTCTTT. Translated, it gives CAWSTQGFNEAFF.

This clonotype was observed at least ten times. This chain connects TRBV7-2 to TRBJ2-1; 7 positions match TRBD2. Germline CDR1 and CDR2: SGHTA and FQGNSA. J gave up 4 bases and V 5 bases, and 8 bases lay outside the gene matches. This CDR3 is built from 15 residues. CDR3 DNA: TGTGCCAGCAGCCGGCGGAGCGGGAAGTACAATGAGCAGTTCTTC. Translated: CASSRRSGKYNEQFF.

This clonotype was counted ten times or more. The chain couples TRBV11-2 to TRBJ2-3, with D possibly matching TRBD2 (5 bases). CDR1 and CDR2 from the germline V gene are SGHAT and FQNNGV. CDR3 length: 15 amino acids. Trimming pared 5 bases from V and 7 bases from J, leaving 19 bases between. The CDR3 sequence: CASSPGIALWNTQYF. CDR3 coding DNA: TGTGCCAGCAGCCCAGGAATAGCGCTGTGGAATACGCAGTATTTT.

The rearrangement uses TRBV28 and TRBJ2-3; D gene uncertain. The ends were cut back, 3 bases at V and 4 bases at J, with 8 bases in the middle. The CDR3 sequence is 13 residues long. Germline V gene lookup returns CDR1 MDHEN and CDR2 SYDVKM. CDR3 sequence reads: CASSFGVPDTQYF. The DNA of the CDR3 is TGTGCCAGCAGTTTTGGCGTCCCAGATACGCAGTATTTT.

In its sample, this clonotype was seen a few times. With a much larger clone just one base away, this may be a read error. The gene calls are TRBV3-1 and TRBJ1-1; a possible D gene is TRBD1 (5 bases). CDR1 is LGHDT and CDR2 is YNNKEL in the germline V gene (reference sequence). This CDR3 region has 14 residues. The CDR3 spells CASSQDNRNTEASF. Here the CDR3 DNA reads TGTGCCAGCAGCCAAGATAACAGGAACACTGAAGCTTCCTTT.

This rearrangement joins TRBV20-1 to TRBJ1-5, with D perhaps TRBD1 (6 bases). CDR3 size: 14 residues. The germline V gene has CDR1 DFQATT and CDR2 SNEGSKA (reference sequence). V was pared by 4 bases and J by 2 bases, with 12 bases between. CDR3 sequence: CSAISSGGNQPQHF. In DNA form, the CDR3 reads TGCAGTGCTATCTCCTCAGGGGGCAATCAGCCCCAGCATTTT.

The chain couples TRBV20-1 to TRBJ2-3; TRBD2 agrees at 11 bases. The CDR3 covers 18 residues. Trimming cost V 6 bases and J 0 bases; bases outside gene matches: 14. CDR1 and CDR2 (germline): DFQATT, SNEGSKA (reference sequence). The CDR3 loop reads CSATRASGGTTSTDTQYF. In nucleotides, the CDR3 is TGCAGTGCCACGAGGGCTAGCGGGGGGACCACTAGCACAGATACGCAGTATTTT.